The clone carrying this TCR beta chain showed up many times. Its antigen is unidentified. MiXCR, applied by TCRdb to the reads, yields one record per CDR3 protein. The sample holds some 240,000 distinct CDR3 sequences, around 15% seen once. The sample belongs to a study of T cell repertoires in cytomegalovirus infection. Study-wide context: Public signatures in TCR beta pointed to CMV infection and matching HLA type. Points from the study as a whole: Clonotypes of TCR beta that were HLA-C-restricted and CMV-specific dominated the ex vivo response. Identification of carriers of CMV plus the relevant HLA was achieved through cumulative public TCR beta family frequency.

Trimming cost V 4 bases and J 6 bases; bases outside gene matches: 7. Per germline, CDR1 SGHDT and CDR2 YYEEEE. CDR3 length equals 13 residues. Sequencing input: CD8+ T cells from PBMCs. V is TRBV5-6 and J is TRBJ2-7, with 7 bases identical to TRBD2. This receptor was identified in a human donor in good health (CMV status not recorded). Some clones in this sample may be carry-over from other donors' samples. In DNA form, the CDR3 reads TGTGCCAGCAGCCCGAGCGGGGCCGGCGAGCAGTACTTC. Translated, it gives CASSPSGAGEQYF.